Listed below are T cell receptor beta chains from one sample, sequenced in a study of blood T cells in healthy people across ages. TCRdb re-called the 5' RACE reads with MiXCR, one entry per CDR3 protein. Among about 1 million distinct CDR3 sequences listed, approximately 25% were seen once. The sample also formed part of further work on T cells of mothers and their children.

The sample was blood. These receptors all come from a girl aged 2-10 years in good health. Both conserved end residues are part of each CDR3. Each record gives: D gene, V gene, J gene, clone size, CDR3 protein, CDR3 DNA. A D gene is named only where the DNA matches it firmly. The size of a clone is reported for some rows only, either as once, few or many, or as a class for expanded clones.

>-|TRBV6-5|TRBJ2-1|few
CASSYTRDIHGPYNEQFF
TGTGCCAGCAGTTACACGAGGGACATCCATGGTCCCTACAATGAGCAGTTCTTC
>-|TRBV5-1|TRBJ2-1|-
CASSSTTSPYNEQFF
TGCGCCAGCAGCTCGACTACTTCCCCCTACAATGAGCAGTTCTTC
>-|TRBV29-1|TRBJ2-2|few
CSVTDPNTGELFF
TGCAGCGTGACAGACCCGAACACCGGGGAGCTGTTTTTT
>TRBD1|TRBV28|TRBJ2-2|-
CASSFYFGTGTGELFF
TGTGCCAGCAGTTTTTATTTTGGGACAGGGACCGGGGAGCTGTTTTTT
>-|TRBV7-9|TRBJ2-5|few
CASSLSGLETQYF
TGTGCCAGCAGCTTATCAGGGTTGGAGACCCAGTACTTC
>-|TRBV7-6|TRBJ1-1|few
CASSPLLGEAFF
TGTGCCAGCAGTCCTCTGCTGGGTGAAGCTTTCTTT
>TRBD2|TRBV5-1|TRBJ2-2|few
CASSLQGDYSTGELFF
TGCGCCAGCAGCTTGCAAGGGGACTACAGCACCGGGGAGCTGTTTTTT
>TRBD2|TRBV7-2|TRBJ2-3|few
CASSSFFSSGRARDTQYF
TGTGCCAGCAGCTCCTTTTTCTCTAGCGGGAGGGCCAGAGATACGCAGTATTTT
>-|TRBV20-1|TRBJ1-1|-
CSARAALGTALGAFF
TGCAGTGCTAGGGCGGCCCTAGGGACGGCTCTAGGAGCTTTCTTT
>TRBD1|TRBV10-3|TRBJ2-1|-
CAISDSGQGAQEQFF
TGTGCCATCAGTGACAGTGGACAGGGGGCGCAAGAGCAGTTCTTC
>-|TRBV28|TRBJ2-4|-
CASSLWGQGYIQYF
TGTGCCAGCAGTTTATGGGGGCAGGGTTATATTCAGTACTTC
>TRBD2|TRBV20-1|TRBJ2-7|few
CSVVAGNYEQYF
TGCAGTGTAGTAGCGGGGAACTACGAGCAGTACTTC
>-|TRBV5-1|TRBJ2-5|few
CASSLYGRAQETQYF
TGCGCCAGCAGCTTGTATGGCAGGGCCCAAGAGACCCAGTACTTC
>-|TRBV29-1|TRBJ2-1|once
CSVGGSGTYNEQFF
TGCAGCGTTGGAGGTAGTGGCACCTACAATGAGCAGTTCTTC
>-|TRBV10-3|TRBJ2-1|-
CAMTGDLYNEQFF
TGTGCCATGACGGGGGACCTCTACAATGAGCAGTTCTTC
>-|TRBV2|TRBJ2-7|few
CASRAQSHEQYF
TGTGCCAGCAGGGCCCAATCCCACGAGCAGTACTTC
>-|TRBV9|TRBJ2-7|-
CASSPGGVHYEQYF
TGTGCCAGCAGCCCAGGTGGGGTTCATTACGAGCAGTACTTC
>-|TRBV10-3|TRBJ2-3|-
CAISERSAPTRGGPQYF
TGTGCCATCAGTGAGAGGTCAGCCCCAACCAGAGGAGGTCCGCAGTATTTT
>-|TRBV4-1|TRBJ1-3|-
CASSLNQGLSGNTIYF
TGCGCCAGCAGCTTGAATCAGGGGCTCTCTGGAAACACCATATATTTT
>-|TRBV3-1|TRBJ2-1|few
CASGAGKGNEQFF
TGTGCCAGCGGGGCGGGGAAGGGAAATGAGCAGTTCTTC
>TRBD1|TRBV7-9|TRBJ2-7|few
CASSLYVRTNTDRGGEQYF
TGTGCCAGCAGCTTGTACGTCCGAACCAACACGGACAGGGGAGGCGAGCAGTACTTC
>TRBD2|TRBV27|TRBJ2-7|-
CASRPWTRSPEQYF
TGTGCCAGCCGACCTTGGACTAGATCCCCCGAGCAGTACTTC
>-|TRBV7-2|TRBJ2-2|few
CASSSTDRNTGELFF
TGTGCCAGCAGCTCGACAGATCGGAACACCGGGGAGCTGTTTTTT
>-|TRBV11-2|TRBJ1-2|few
CASSAIGRGYTF
TGTGCCAGCAGCGCCATAGGTCGCGGCTACACCTTC
>-|TRBV15|TRBJ2-7|few
CATSPRQAETYEQYF
TGTGCCACCAGCCCCCGACAGGCAGAGACCTACGAGCAGTACTTC
>-|TRBV9|TRBJ1-5|-
CASSVGGTQPQHF
TGTGCCAGCAGCGTAGGGGGAACCCAGCCCCAGCATTTT
>TRBD2|TRBV20-1|TRBJ2-4|-
CSARVSGGRSAKNIQYF
TGCAGTGCTAGAGTATCGGGAGGAAGATCGGCCAAAAACATTCAGTACTTC
>TRBD2|TRBV9|TRBJ2-3|few
CASSDRTSATDTQYF
TGTGCCAGCAGCGACCGGACTAGTGCCACAGATACGCAGTATTTT
>-|TRBV9|TRBJ1-3|-
CASGESPTGNTIYF
TGTGCCAGCGGGGAGTCGCCCACTGGAAACACCATATATTTT
>-|TRBV6-2/TRBV6-3|TRBJ1-1|-
CASSYSVTEAFF
TGTGCCAGCAGTTATAGCGTGACTGAAGCTTTCTTT
>TRBD1|TRBV12-3/TRBV12-4|TRBJ2-1|few
CASSLDRGFYNEQFF
TGTGCCAGCAGTTTAGACAGGGGGTTTTACAATGAGCAGTTCTTC
>-|TRBV29-1|TRBJ2-7|-
CSGIGRGTYEQYF
TGCAGCGGGATAGGACGGGGGACCTACGAGCAGTACTTC
>-|TRBV10-3|TRBJ2-7|-
CAISKGGEQYF
TGTGCCATCAGCAAGGGGGGCGAGCAGTACTTC
>-|TRBV27|TRBJ2-7|many
CASSLGGRGYEQYF
TGTGCCAGCAGTTTGGGGGGCAGGGGCTACGAGCAGTACTTC
>-|TRBV12-3/TRBV12-4|TRBJ1-1|-
CASSLGYPTGAFF
TGTGCCAGCAGTTTGGGTTATCCGACGGGAGCTTTCTTT
>-|TRBV20-1|TRBJ2-5|-
CSVAAWGQETQYF
TGCAGTGTGGCGGCATGGGGCCAAGAGACCCAGTACTTC
>TRBD2|TRBV6-5|TRBJ2-1|-
CASSYSAGLAGLYNEQFF
TGTGCCAGCAGTTACTCAGCGGGACTAGCGGGACTCTACAATGAGCAGTTCTTC
>-|TRBV20-1|TRBJ2-1|few
CSAVGGSSYNEQFF
TGCAGTGCTGTCGGGGGCAGCTCCTACAATGAGCAGTTCTTC
>TRBD2|TRBV12-3/TRBV12-4|TRBJ2-1|few
CASSLAAGGVDEQFF
TGTGCCAGCAGTTTAGCGGCGGGGGGGGTTGATGAGCAGTTCTTC
>-|TRBV12-3/TRBV12-4|TRBJ2-7|-
CASSFDLSYEQYF
TGTGCCAGCAGTTTCGACCTTTCCTACGAGCAGTACTTC
>-|TRBV7-9|TRBJ1-1|few
CASSLVFENTEAFF
TGTGCCAGCAGCTTAGTATTCGAGAACACTGAAGCTTTCTTT
>TRBD2|TRBV7-8|TRBJ2-3|-
CASSSIAGGNTQYF
TGTGCCAGCAGCTCAATAGCGGGGGGTAATACGCAGTATTTT
>-|TRBV4-1|TRBJ2-7|-
CASSQVAEDYEQYF
TGCGCCAGCAGCCAAGTTGCAGAGGACTACGAGCAGTACTTC
>TRBD2|TRBV5-1|TRBJ2-1|few
CASSGLGLAELDNEQFF
TGCGCCAGCAGCGGACTGGGACTAGCGGAACTAGACAATGAGCAGTTCTTC
>-|TRBV28|TRBJ1-1|-
CASSSSSRFKTEAFF
TGTGCCAGCAGCTCCTCGAGCAGGTTTAAGACTGAAGCTTTCTTT
>-|TRBV6-6|TRBJ1-4|-
CASSYSMRKDEFF
TGTGCCAGCAGTTACTCGATGAGGAAGGATGAGTTTTTT
>-|TRBV6-6|TRBJ1-3|many
CASSYEAVRGNTIYF
TGTGCCAGCAGTTATGAGGCGGTCAGGGGAAACACCATATATTTT
>-|TRBV7-9|TRBJ1-4|few
CASSPSGEKLFF
TGTGCCAGCAGCCCCTCCGGTGAAAAACTGTTTTTT